These T cell receptor beta chains were read from a single sample in a study of blood T cell repertoires in COVID-19. Produced via immunoSEQ multiplex PCR; TCRdb's table is partial and in-frame only. In the table there are 150,000 to 170,000 clones, about 90% of which are singletons. Sequencing input: peripheral blood. The source of these receptors is a man aged 45-60 years with acute or convalescent COVID-19. Each CDR3 is given with its conserved first and last residue. The D gene is left open where the match is weak. Expanded clones get a size class; other rows say once, few or many, or leave the size out.

J	V	D	size	DNA	CDR3
TRBJ1-1	TRBV27	TRBD1	once	TGTGCCAGCAGAGCCACAGGGGGGTCTGAAGCTTTCTTT	CASRATGGSEAFF
TRBJ1-2	TRBV6-1	-	-	TGTGCCAGCAGTGAAGTAGGGGCATATGGCTACACCTTC	CASSEVGAYGYTF
TRBJ2-1	TRBV7-2	-	-	TGTGCCAGCAGCTTAGATCCGGTAATGGAGCAGTTCTTC	CASSLDPVMEQFF
TRBJ2-5	TRBV6-2/TRBV6-3	-	-	TGTGCCAGCAGTACCCCCAGAAAAGAGACCCAGTACTTC	CASSTPRKETQYF
TRBJ2-1	TRBV4-2	TRBD1	-	TGTGCCAGCAGCCAAGACCCAGGGGGCTACAATGAGCAGTTCTTC	CASSQDPGGYNEQFF
TRBJ2-4	TRBV10-3	-	-	TGTGCCATCAATCCGACACCCGTGGGCGTTCAGTACTTC	CAINPTPVGVQYF
TRBJ2-3	TRBV28	TRBD1	-	TGTGCCAGCAGTTTTACCCTCCGGACAGGGTTAGATACGCAGTATTTT	CASSFTLRTGLDTQYF
TRBJ2-7	TRBV28	TRBD2	-	TGTGCCAGCAGCCGATCAGCGGGAGCTTCCTACGAGCAGTACTTC	CASSRSAGASYEQYF
TRBJ1-3	TRBV18	-	-	TGTGCCAGCTCGCAGTCGCTTGGCTCTGGAAACACCATATATTTT	CASSQSLGSGNTIYF
TRBJ2-1	TRBV4-1	TRBD1	-	TGCGCCAGCAGCCAGGACAGGGATAATGAGCAGTTCTTC	CASSQDRDNEQFF
TRBJ1-1	TRBV10-2	TRBD1	-	TGCGCCAGCAGTAGAGACGGGACAGGGACGAACACTGAAGCTTTCTTT	CASSRDGTGTNTEAFF
TRBJ2-7	TRBV4-1	TRBD1	-	TGCGCCAGCAGCCCCGGGACAGGGGATTACGAGCAGTACTTC	CASSPGTGDYEQYF
TRBJ2-1	TRBV19	TRBD2	-	TGTGCCAGTAGTATTAGATGGCCTAGCGGGAGGAACAATGAGCAGTTCTTC	CASSIRWPSGRNNEQFF
TRBJ1-5	TRBV3-1/TRBV3-2	-	-	TGTGCCAGCGGACCCCGGGGGGGGGATCAGCCCCAGCATTTT	CASGPRGGDQPQHF
TRBJ2-1	TRBV2	TRBD2	once	TGTGCCAGCAGTCGAACTAGCGTTTACAATGAGCAGTTCTTC	CASSRTSVYNEQFF
TRBJ1-3	TRBV20-1	-	-	TGCAGTGCTACCGGGGGAAACACCATATATTTT	CSATGGNTIYF
TRBJ1-4	TRBV6-2/TRBV6-3	-	-	TGTGCCAGCAGTTTTACCTCAGCGGTGGGTGAAAAACTGTTTTTT	CASSFTSAVGEKLFF
TRBJ2-1	TRBV7-6	-	-	TGTGCCAGCAGCTCTGACTACGTCAATGAGCAGTTCTTC	CASSSDYVNEQFF
TRBJ1-5	TRBV7-9	-	-	TGTGCCAGCAGCCCAGACTCATATCAGCCCCAGCATTTT	CASSPDSYQPQHF
TRBJ2-3	TRBV3-1/TRBV3-2	TRBD2	few	TGTGCCAGCAGCCCCTTTGGAGCGGGAGGTAGGACAGATACGCAGTATTTT	CASSPFGAGGRTDTQYF
TRBJ2-6	TRBV7-9	TRBD1	-	TGTGCCAGCAGCTGGGGCGACAGGGCCTCTGGGGCCAACGTCCTGACTTTC	CASSWGDRASGANVLTF
TRBJ2-1	TRBV19	TRBD2	-	TGTGCCAGTAGTAGGACTAGCGGGAGCTACAATGAGCAGTTCTTC	CASSRTSGSYNEQFF
TRBJ1-1	TRBV5-6	-	-	TGTGCCAGCAGCTTAGTTACCGGGACTACGAACACTGAAGCTTTCTTT	CASSLVTGTTNTEAFF
TRBJ2-3	TRBV4-1	TRBD2	-	TGCGCCAGCAGCCAAGATCACGAGCGGGGGGACACAGATACGCAGTATTTT	CASSQDHERGDTDTQYF
TRBJ1-1	TRBV5-6	-	few	TGTGCCAGCAGCTTGGGTGCAGGGGACACTGAAGCTTTCTTT	CASSLGAGDTEAFF
TRBJ2-7	TRBV7-2	-	-	TGTGCCAGCAGCCCCGTCTCGGGGGTCTACGAGCAGTACTTC	CASSPVSGVYEQYF
TRBJ2-7	TRBV11-1	TRBD2	once	TGTGCCAGCAGCGAGGGTAGGAGCGGGAGTAGTTACGAGCAGTACTTC	CASSEGRSGSSYEQYF
TRBJ1-2	TRBV6-5	-	-	TGTGCCAGCAAACCGGTTACCAACTATGGCTACACCTTC	CASKPVTNYGYTF
TRBJ1-4	TRBV19	-	-	TGTGCCAGTAGTATAGGATGGGCCACCGAAAAACTGTTTTTT	CASSIGWATEKLFF
TRBJ1-3	TRBV5-5	TRBD1	-	TGTGCCAGCAGCGCAGCAGGACAGGTCTCTGGAAACACCATATATTTT	CASSAAGQVSGNTIYF
TRBJ2-3	TRBV3-1/TRBV3-2	-	once	TGTGCCAGCAGCCAAGCTGCGTTCGGAGATACGCAGTATTTT	CASSQAAFGDTQYF
TRBJ1-1	TRBV15	-	-	TGTGCCACCAGCAGAGTGGCCCCGAACACTGAAGCTTTCTTT	CATSRVAPNTEAFF